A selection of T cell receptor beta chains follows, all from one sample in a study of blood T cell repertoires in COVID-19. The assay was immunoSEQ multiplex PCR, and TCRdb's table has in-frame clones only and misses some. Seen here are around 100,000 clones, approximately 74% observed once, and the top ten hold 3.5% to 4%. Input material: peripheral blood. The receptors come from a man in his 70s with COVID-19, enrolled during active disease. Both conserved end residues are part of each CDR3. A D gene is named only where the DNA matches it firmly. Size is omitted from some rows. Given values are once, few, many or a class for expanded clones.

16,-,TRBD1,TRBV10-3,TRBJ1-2,TGTGCCATCAGCGGGACAGGGGGAGCTCCTAACTATGGCTACACCTTC,CAISGTGGAPNYGYTF
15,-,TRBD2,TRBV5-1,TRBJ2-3,TGCGCCAGCAGCTTGGTAGCGGGAGGGCCAGATACGCAGTATTTT,CASSLVAGGPDTQYF
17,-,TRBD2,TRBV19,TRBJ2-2,TGTGCCAGTAGTATAGCTCCCCCGGGACTAGTCACCGGGGAGCTGTTTTTT,CASSIAPPGLVTGELFF
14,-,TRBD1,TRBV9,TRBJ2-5,TGTGCCAGCAGCGTAGGACAGGGGATTGAGACCCAGTACTTC,CASSVGQGIETQYF
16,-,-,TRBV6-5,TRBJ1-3,TGTGCCAGCAGTTACACCCCACAGGCGACTGGAAACACCATATATTTT,CASSYTPQATGNTIYF
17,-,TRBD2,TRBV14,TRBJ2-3,TGTGCCAGCAGCCAAGATCAGGGTAGCGGGTTCACAGATACGCAGTATTTT,CASSQDQGSGFTDTQYF
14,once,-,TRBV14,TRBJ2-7,TGTGCCAGCAGCCAAGGGGGCAGAGCCTACGAGCAGTACTTC,CASSQGGRAYEQYF
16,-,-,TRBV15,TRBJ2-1,TGTGCCACCAGCAGAGATCCGCGCACCTCCTACAATGAGCAGTTCTTC,CATSRDPRTSYNEQFF
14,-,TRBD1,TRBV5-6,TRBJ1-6,TGTGCCAGCAGCACCGGACAGGGATGGTCACCCCTCCACTTT,CASSTGQGWSPLHF
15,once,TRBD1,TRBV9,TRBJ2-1,TGTGCCAGCAGCCCGGGACAGACTCACTACAATGAGCAGTTCTTC,CASSPGQTHYNEQFF
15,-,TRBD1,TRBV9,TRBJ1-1,TGTGCCAGCAGCGCCATTCCGGGACAGGGCATAGAAGCTTTCTTT,CASSAIPGQGIEAFF
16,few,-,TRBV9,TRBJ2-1,TGTGCCAGCAGCCGTAGAGGGGGGAGGGTTTACAATGAGCAGTTCTTC,CASSRRGGRVYNEQFF
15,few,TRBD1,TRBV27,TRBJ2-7,TGTGCCAGCAGTTCAGGACAGGGCCCCTCCTACGAGCAGTACTTC,CASSSGQGPSYEQYF
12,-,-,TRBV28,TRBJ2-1,TGTGCCAGCAGTGAGTCTCTTAATGAGCAGTTCTTC,CASSESLNEQFF
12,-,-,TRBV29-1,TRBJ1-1,TGCAGCGTTAGAGGAGGGGACACTGAAGCTTTCTTT,CSVRGGDTEAFF
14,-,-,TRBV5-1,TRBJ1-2,TGCGCCAGCAGCTTCCAGGGCTATAACTATGGCTACACCTTC,CASSFQGYNYGYTF
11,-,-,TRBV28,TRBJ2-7,TGTGCCAGCAGGAGGGCCTACGAGCAGTACTTC,CASRRAYEQYF
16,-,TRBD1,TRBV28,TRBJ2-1,TGTGCCAGCAGTTTAATGGGACAGGGATCCTACAATGAGCAGTTCTTC,CASSLMGQGSYNEQFF
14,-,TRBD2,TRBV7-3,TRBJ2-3,TGTGCCAGCAGCTTAATGGCGGGAGAGGATACGCAGTATTTT,CASSLMAGEDTQYF
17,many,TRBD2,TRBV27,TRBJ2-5,TGTGCCAGCAGTCCCTGGGGACTAGCGGGAGGTGGGGAGACCCAGTACTTC,CASSPWGLAGGGETQYF
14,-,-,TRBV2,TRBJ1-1,TGTGCCAGCAGACTTGCGACAGGGAACACTGAAGCTTTCTTT,CASRLATGNTEAFF
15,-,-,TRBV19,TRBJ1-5,TGTGCCAGTAGTTCCCTGACAGGTTTTGGTCAGCCCCAGCATTTT,CASSSLTGFGQPQHF